The 10 T cell receptor beta chains given below trace back to one sample, sequenced in a study of blood T cell repertoires in COVID-19. Sequenced by immunoSEQ multiplex PCR; TCRdb stores in-frame clones only, minus some. The top ten clones hold roughly 4% of a sample with 350,000 or so clones, approximately 89% of them seen once. Sequencing was performed on peripheral blood. The source is an older woman with COVID-19, enrolled during active disease.

The chain links TRBV27 to TRBJ1-2, with unresolved D. The CDR3 has 13 residues. Trimming took off 5 bases at V and 7 bases at J, with 14 bases between the two ends. Germline CDR1 reads MNHEY; CDR2 reads SMNVEV (reference sequence). CDR3 amino acids: CASSRNGGTGYTF. CDR3 nucleotides: TGTGCCAGCAGTCGAAATGGTGGCACTGGCTACACCTTC.

The J gene is TRBJ2-1, the V gene TRBV4-1; 10 nucleotides align to TRBD1. The CDR3 is made up of 16 amino acids. V lost 4 bases, J lost 4 bases, and 7 bases stayed unmatched. Germline values: CDR1 MGHRA, CDR2 YSYEKL. Here the CDR3 reads CASSLDRDRGYNEQFF. CDR3 nucleotides: TGCGCCAGCAGCCTAGACCGGGACAGGGGATACAATGAGCAGTTCTTC.

The genes are TRBV7-6 and TRBJ2-5, with unresolved D. Germline assignment: CDR1 SGHVS and CDR2 FNYEAQ. V lost 4 bases to trimming and J lost 4 bases, with 13 bases between them. This CDR3 is 14 amino acids long. The CDR3 sequence: CASSWVPRGETQYF. The CDR3 DNA reads as TGTGCCAGCAGCTGGGTCCCAAGAGGAGAGACCCAGTACTTC.

The CDR3 loop reads CASQFQGAGEELFF. CDR3 nucleotides: TGCGCCAGCCAATTTCAGGGGGCTGGAGAAGAGCTGTTTTTT. The chain joins TRBV5-1 to TRBJ1-4; 8 nucleotides line up with TRBD1. The germline V gene has CDR1 SGHRS and CDR2 YFSETQ. The CDR3 has 14 residues. The V segment lost 7 bases and the J segment 14 bases; nucleotides outside the gene matches: 16.

The chain combines TRBV6-5 with TRBJ1-1; D perhaps matches TRBD1 (5 bases). V lost 4 bases to trimming and J lost 1 base, with 7 bases between them. CDR1 MNHEY and CDR2 SVGAGI come from the germline V gene. The CDR3 totals 13 residues. In nucleotides, the CDR3 is TGTGCCAGCAGTTTCACAGGGAACACTGAAGCTTTCTTT. Residues: CASSFTGNTEAFF.

This clone came up once. The V gene is TRBV7-9, the J gene TRBJ1-1; 8 bases match TRBD1. V lost 5 bases to trimming and J lost 1 base; unmatched junction nucleotides: 6. The CDR3 is 15 residues long. The germline CDR1 and CDR2 sequences are SEHNR and FQNEAQ (reference sequence). Here the CDR3 DNA reads TGTGCCAGCAGCCGCGCGGGACAGGAGAACACTGAAGCTTTCTTT. It specifies CASSRAGQENTEAFF.

Here the CDR3 DNA reads TGTGCCAGCAGCTTAGAGCAGGGGGCATCCTATAATTCACCCCTCCACTTT. As protein: CASSLEQGASYNSPLHF. The chain combines TRBV13 with TRBJ1-6; 8 nucleotides line up with TRBD1. V was pared by 1 base and J by 1 base, with 3 bases of the junction left unmatched. Germline CDR1 and CDR2: PRHDT and FYEKMQ (reference sequence). This CDR3 has 17 amino acids. Full variable domain (missing parts from reference TRBV13 and TRBJ1-6): AAGVIQSPRHLIKEKRETATLKCYPIPRHDTVYWYQQGPGQDPQFLISFYEKMQSDKGSIPDRFSAQQFSDYHSELNMSSLELGDSALYFCASSLEQGASYNSPLHFGNGTRLTVT.

The rearrangement joins TRBV27 to TRBJ1-2; no clear D gene. Germline assignment: CDR1 MNHEY and CDR2 SMNVEV (reference sequence). Deletions cut 5 bases from V and 5 bases from J, with 15 bases between. The CDR3 spans 14 residues. CDR3 in DNA: TGTGCCAGCAGTCCTCGAACCCCAGGTTATGGCTACACCTTC. As protein: CASSPRTPGYGYTF.

The chain employs TRBV7-8 and TRBJ2-7; TRBD2 agrees at 11 bases. The germline CDR1 and CDR2 sequences are SGHVS and FQNEAQ. The length of the CDR3 is 18 residues. Trimming at V came to 4 bases and at J to 1 base, leaving 12 bases not matched to a gene. DNA for the CDR3: TGTGCCAGCAGCTCCAGGGGGCTAGCGGGGGGTGAGTCCTACGAGCAGTACTTC. Encoded protein: CASSSRGLAGGESYEQYF. The complete variable domain, with remaining parts taken from reference TRBV7-8 and TRBJ2-7, reads GAGVSQSPRYKVAKRGQDVALRCDPISGHVSLFWYQQALGQGPEFLTYFQNEAQLDKSGLPSDRFFAERPEGSVSTLKIQRTQQEDSAVYLCASSSRGLAGGESYEQYFGPGTRLTVT.

A few counts support this clone. The same CDR3 arises from other DNA sequences in this sample as well. The V gene is TRBV6-5, the J gene TRBJ1-6; 10 nucleotides match TRBD1. The CDR3 sequence is 14 residues long. Germline lookup yields CDR1 MNHEY and CDR2 SVGAGI. The ends lost 4 bases at V and 7 bases at J; junction bases unmatched: 1. In nucleotides, the CDR3 is TGTGCCAGCAGTTCGGACAGGGGGAATTCACCCCTCCACTTT. Protein sequence: CASSSDRGNSPLHF.